The clone carrying this TCR beta chain was seen repeatedly, ten times or more. The antigen remains undetermined. MiXCR, run by TCRdb on the reads, gives a single entry per CDR3 protein. The repertoire holds approximately 500,000 distinct CDR3 sequences, 30% to 40% seen once, with roughly 15% in the top ten. Germline values: CDR1 MGHDK, CDR2 SYGVNS. The CDR3 extends over 16 amino acids. V lost 5 bases and J lost 4; bases outside the gene matches: 8. This specimen comes from a study of T cell repertoires in cytomegalovirus infection. Study-wide background: Public TCR beta signatures marked donors with CMV infection and the matching HLA.

The clonotype originates from a human donor in good health (CMV status not recorded). Some clones in this sample may be carry-over from other donors' samples. The input for sequencing was cultured PBMCs, taken from culture after CMV antigen stimulation. The rearrangement uses TRBV25-1 and TRBJ2-3, with 11 bases matching TRBD2. CDR3 in amino acids: CASSIGLAGGADTQYF. CDR3 coding DNA: TGTGCCAGCAGTATCGGGCTAGCGGGAGGTGCAGATACGCAGTATTTT.